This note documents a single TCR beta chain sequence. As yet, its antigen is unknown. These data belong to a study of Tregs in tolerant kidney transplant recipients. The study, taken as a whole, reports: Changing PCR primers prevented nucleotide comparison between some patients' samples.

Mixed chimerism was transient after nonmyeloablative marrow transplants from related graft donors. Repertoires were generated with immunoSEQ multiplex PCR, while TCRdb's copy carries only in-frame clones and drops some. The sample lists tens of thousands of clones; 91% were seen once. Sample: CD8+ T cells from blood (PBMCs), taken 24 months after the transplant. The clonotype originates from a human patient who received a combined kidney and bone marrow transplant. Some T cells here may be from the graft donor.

The CDR3 DNA is TGTGCCAGCAGTCGGACAGGGAGGGCCGGGGAGCTGTTTTTT. It specifies CASSRTGRAGELFF. The V call is TRBV6-5, the J call TRBJ2-2; D might be TRBD1 (8 bases). The V end was cut by 5 bases, the J end by 6 bases, with 13 bases between. Germline assignment: CDR1 MNHEY and CDR2 SVGAGI. CDR3 size: 14 residues.